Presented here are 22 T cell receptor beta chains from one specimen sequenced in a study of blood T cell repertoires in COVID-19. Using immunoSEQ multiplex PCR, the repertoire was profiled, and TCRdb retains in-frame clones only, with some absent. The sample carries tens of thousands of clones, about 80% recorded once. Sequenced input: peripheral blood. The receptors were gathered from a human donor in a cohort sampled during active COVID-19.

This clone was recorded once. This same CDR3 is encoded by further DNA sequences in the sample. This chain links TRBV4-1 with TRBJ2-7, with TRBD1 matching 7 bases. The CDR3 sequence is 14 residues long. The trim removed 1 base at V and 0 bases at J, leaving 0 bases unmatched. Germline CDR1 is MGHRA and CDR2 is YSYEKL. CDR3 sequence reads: CASSQGQGSYEQYF. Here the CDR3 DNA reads TGCGCCAGCAGCCAAGGACAGGGCTCCTACGAGCAGTACTTC.

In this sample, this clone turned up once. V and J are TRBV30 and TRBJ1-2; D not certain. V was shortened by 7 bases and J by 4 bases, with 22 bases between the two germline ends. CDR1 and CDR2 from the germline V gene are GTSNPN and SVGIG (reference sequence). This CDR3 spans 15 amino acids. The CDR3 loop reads CASSDVRRSIYGYTF. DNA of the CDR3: TGTGCCTCCTCGGATGTTCGGCGGTCTATCTATGGCTACACCTTC.

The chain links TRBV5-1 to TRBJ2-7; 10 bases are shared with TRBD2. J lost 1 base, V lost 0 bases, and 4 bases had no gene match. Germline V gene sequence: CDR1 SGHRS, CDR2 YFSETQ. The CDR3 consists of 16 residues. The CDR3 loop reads CASSLGSGGRSYEQYF. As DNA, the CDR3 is TGCGCCAGCAGCTTGGGTAGCGGGGGGCGGTCCTACGAGCAGTACTTC.

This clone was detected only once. CDR3 nucleotides: TGTGCCAGCAGCTTAGCCCTCTTAAGACAGGGGAGTCACGAGCAGTACTTC. It codes for CASSLALLRQGSHEQYF. The rearrangement joins TRBV7-9 to TRBJ2-7; 8 nucleotides align to TRBD1. This CDR3 region has 17 residues. Germline V gene data show CDR1 as SEHNR and CDR2 as FQNEAQ (reference sequence). V was clipped by 0 bases and J by 5 bases; unmatched bases: 12.

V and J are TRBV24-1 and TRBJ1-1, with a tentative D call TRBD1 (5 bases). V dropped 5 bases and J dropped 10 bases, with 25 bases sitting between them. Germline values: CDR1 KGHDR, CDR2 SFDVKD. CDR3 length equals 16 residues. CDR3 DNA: TGTGCCACCAGTGCCCGATCGGGGGGGGTCGTTTGGAGAGCTTTCTTT. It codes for CATSARSGGVVWRAFF.

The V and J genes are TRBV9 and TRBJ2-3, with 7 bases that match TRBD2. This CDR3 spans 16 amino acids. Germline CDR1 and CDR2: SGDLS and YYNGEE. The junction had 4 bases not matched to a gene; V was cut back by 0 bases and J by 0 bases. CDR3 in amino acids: CASSVVEGGSTDTQYF. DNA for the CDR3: TGTGCCAGCAGCGTAGTGGAGGGAGGGAGCACAGATACGCAGTATTTT.

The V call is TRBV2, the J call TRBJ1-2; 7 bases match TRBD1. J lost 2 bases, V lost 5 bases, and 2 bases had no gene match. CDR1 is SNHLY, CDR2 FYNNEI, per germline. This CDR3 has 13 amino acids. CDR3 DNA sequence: TGTGCCAGCAGTCCACAGGGGAACTATGGCTACACCTTC. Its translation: CASSPQGNYGYTF.

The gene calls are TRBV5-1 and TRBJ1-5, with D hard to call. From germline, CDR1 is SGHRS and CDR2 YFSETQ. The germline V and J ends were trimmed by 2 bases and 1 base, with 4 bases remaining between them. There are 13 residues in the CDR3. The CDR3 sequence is CASSLSSNQPQHF. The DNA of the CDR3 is TGCGCCAGCAGCTTATCGAGCAATCAGCCCCAGCATTTT.

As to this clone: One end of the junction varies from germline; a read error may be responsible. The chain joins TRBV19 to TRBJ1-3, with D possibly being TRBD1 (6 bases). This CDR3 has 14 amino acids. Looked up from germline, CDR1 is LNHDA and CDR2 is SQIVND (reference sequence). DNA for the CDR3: TGTACCAGTACCTCCAGGGGCGCTGGAAACACCATATATTTT. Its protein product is CTSTSRGAGNTIYF.

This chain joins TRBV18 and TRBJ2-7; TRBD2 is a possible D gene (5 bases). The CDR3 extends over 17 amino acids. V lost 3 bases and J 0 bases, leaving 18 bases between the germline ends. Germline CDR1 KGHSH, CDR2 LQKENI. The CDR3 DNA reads TGTGCCAGCTCACCGACGCGCGCGGGTGGCAGCTCCTACGAGCAGTACTTC. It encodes CASSPTRAGGSSYEQYF.

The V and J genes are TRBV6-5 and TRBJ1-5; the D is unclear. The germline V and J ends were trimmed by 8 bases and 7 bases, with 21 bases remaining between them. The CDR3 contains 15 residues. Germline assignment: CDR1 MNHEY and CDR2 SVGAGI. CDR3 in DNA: TGTGCCAGCCACACCGGGAGGGAGACACGCCAGCCCCAGCATTTT. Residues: CASHTGRETRQPQHF.

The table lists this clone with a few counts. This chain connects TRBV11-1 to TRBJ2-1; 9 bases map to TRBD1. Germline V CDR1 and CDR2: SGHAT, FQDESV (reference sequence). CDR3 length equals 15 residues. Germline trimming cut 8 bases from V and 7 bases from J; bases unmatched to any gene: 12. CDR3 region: CASGQLWGTGNEQFF. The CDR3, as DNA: TGTGCCAGCGGTCAATTATGGGGGACAGGGAATGAGCAGTTCTTC.

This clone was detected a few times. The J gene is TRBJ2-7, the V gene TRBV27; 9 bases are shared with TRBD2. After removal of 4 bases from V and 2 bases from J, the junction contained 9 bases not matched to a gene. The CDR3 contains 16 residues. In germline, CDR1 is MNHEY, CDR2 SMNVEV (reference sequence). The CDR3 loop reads CASSSPGVAGAYEQYF. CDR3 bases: TGTGCCAGCAGTTCCCCCGGGGTAGCGGGAGCCTACGAGCAGTACTTC.

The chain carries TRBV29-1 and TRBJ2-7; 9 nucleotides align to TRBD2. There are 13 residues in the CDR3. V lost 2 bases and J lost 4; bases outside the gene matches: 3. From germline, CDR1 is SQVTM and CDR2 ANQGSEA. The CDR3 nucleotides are TGCAGCGTTGAACGCCTAGCGGGATACGAGCAGTACTTC. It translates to CSVERLAGYEQYF.

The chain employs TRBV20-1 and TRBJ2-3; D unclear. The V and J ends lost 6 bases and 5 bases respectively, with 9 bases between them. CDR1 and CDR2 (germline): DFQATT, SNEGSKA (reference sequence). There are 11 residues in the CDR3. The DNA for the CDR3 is TGCAGTGCACCCCTTAGAGATACGCAGTATTTT. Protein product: CSAPLRDTQYF.

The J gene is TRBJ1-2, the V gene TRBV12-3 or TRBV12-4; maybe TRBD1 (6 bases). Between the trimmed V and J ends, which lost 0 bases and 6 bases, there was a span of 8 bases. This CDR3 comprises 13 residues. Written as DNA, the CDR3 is TGTGCCAGCAGTTTAGCGCAGGGGAATGGCTACACCTTC. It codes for CASSLAQGNGYTF.

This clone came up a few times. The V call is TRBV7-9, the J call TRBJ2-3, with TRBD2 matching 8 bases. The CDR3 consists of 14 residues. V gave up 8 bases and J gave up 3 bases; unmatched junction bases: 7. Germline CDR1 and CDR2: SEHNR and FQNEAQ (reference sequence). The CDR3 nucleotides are TGTGCCAGCTGGGCCCCTAGCGGGACAGATACGCAGTATTTT. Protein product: CASWAPSGTDTQYF.

The CDR3 region has the DNA TGTGCCAGCAGTTACTCATTAGGGGTGGCTGAAGCTTTCTTT. Its translation is CASSYSLGVAEAFF. The V gene is TRBV6-5, the J gene TRBJ1-1; D may be TRBD1 (5 bases). The CDR3 is 14 residues long. The germline V gene encodes CDR1 MNHEY and CDR2 SVGAGI. The germline V and J ends were trimmed by 0 bases and 6 bases, with 11 bases remaining between them.

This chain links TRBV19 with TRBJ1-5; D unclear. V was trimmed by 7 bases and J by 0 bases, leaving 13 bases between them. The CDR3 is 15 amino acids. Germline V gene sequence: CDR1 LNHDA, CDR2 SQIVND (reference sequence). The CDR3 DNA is TGTGCCAGTACCCCCTTGAAGAGTAGCAATCAGCCCCAGCATTTT. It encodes CASTPLKSSNQPQHF. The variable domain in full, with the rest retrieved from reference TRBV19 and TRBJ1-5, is DGGITQSPKYLFRKEGQNVTLSCEQNLNHDAMYWYRQDPGQGLRLIYYSQIVNDFQKGDIAEGYSVSREKKESFPLTVTSAQKNPTAFYLCASTPLKSSNQPQHFGDGTRLSIL.

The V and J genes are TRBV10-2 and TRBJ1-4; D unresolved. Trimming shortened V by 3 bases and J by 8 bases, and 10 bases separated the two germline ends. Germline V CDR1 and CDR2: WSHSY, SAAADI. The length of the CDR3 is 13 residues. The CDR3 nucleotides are TGCGCCAGCAGTGACACGGGTGGAGAAAAACTGTTTTTT. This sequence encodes CASSDTGGEKLFF.

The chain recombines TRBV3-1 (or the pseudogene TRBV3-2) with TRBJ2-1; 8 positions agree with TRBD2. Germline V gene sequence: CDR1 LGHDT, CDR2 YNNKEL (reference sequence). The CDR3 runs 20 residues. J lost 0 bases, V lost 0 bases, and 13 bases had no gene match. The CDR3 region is CASSQDKGGRPLSSYNEQFF. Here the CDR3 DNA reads TGTGCCAGCAGCCAAGATAAGGGCGGGAGGCCCTTGAGCTCCTACAATGAGCAGTTCTTC.

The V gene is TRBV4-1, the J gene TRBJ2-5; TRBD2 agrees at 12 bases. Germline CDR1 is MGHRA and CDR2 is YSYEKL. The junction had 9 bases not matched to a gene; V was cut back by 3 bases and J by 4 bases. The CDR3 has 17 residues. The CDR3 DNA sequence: TGCGCCAGCAGCCAGATTCCTAGCGGGAGGGCCAGAGAGACCCAGTACTTC. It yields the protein CASSQIPSGRARETQYF.